The TCR beta chain under discussion was sequenced for a study of blood T cell repertoires in COVID-19. Study-wide background: The United States, Italy and Spain supplied acute and convalescent COVID-19 samples. PBMCs, B-cell-depleted T cells, or T cells were the source of the cDNA or gDNA that made up the material.

This CDR3 has 15 residues. Germline V gives CDR1 LGHNT, CDR2 FRNRAP. V was clipped by 8 bases and J by 3 bases, with 14 bases between them. Original processing notes: Amplification from reference gene primers served as the basis for estimated nucleated cell counts. Sequencing was performed with immunoSEQ multiplex PCR; in TCRdb, only in-frame clones are kept and a portion is missing. Clonal size and the V and J genes are those of that table, whereas D and trimming came from the DNA. The table has tens of thousands of clones, approximately 90% seen once. The chain recombines TRBV12-5 with TRBJ1-6, with D perhaps matching TRBD1 (6 bases). Sample: peripheral blood. The clonotype originates from an older woman with active COVID-19. As DNA, the CDR3 is TGTGCTAGTAGGGCAGGGGCCGACTATAATTCACCCCTCCACTTT. It is translated as CASRAGADYNSPLHF.